This TCR beta chain appears in the sequencing data of a study of identical twins. All donors were healthy, and all were Caucasian. This clonotype was detected ten times or more. cDNA molecules carried unique molecular identifiers, and template switching added a universal primer site. MiXCR, applied by TCRdb to the 5' RACE reads, yields one record per CDR3 protein. The sample yields fewer than 650,000 distinct CDR3 sequences, roughly 6.6% seen once. The germline gives CDR1 MDHEN, CDR2 SYDVKM. This CDR3 spans 13 amino acids. V was clipped by 8 bases and J by 1 base; unmatched bases: 4. This same sample was also taken into another study, of yellow fever vaccine responses in identical twins. From that paper: Among the twins, the vaccine T cell response reportedly seemed partly convergent and partly personalized.

The TCR originated in a woman aged 18 to 35 in good health. Specimen: PBMCs. This chain uses TRBV28 with TRBJ1-2, with TRBD1 identical over 7 bases. CDR3 sequence reads: CASRAGGNYGYTF. The CDR3 DNA sequence: TGTGCCAGCCGGGCAGGGGGTAACTATGGCTACACCTTC.